This TCR beta chain was obtained from a study of OX40 agonist ivuxolimab in advanced cancers. The V gene's germline CDR1 is SEHNR and CDR2 FQNEAQ (reference sequence). This CDR3 is 17 amino acids long. With 2 bases clipped from V and 1 base from J, the junction kept 3 bases outside the gene matches. Sequencing was performed with immunoSEQ multiplex PCR; in TCRdb, only in-frame clones are kept and a portion is missing. This sample has roughly 29,000 clones, with more than 75% found just once. Systemic immunosuppression or a history of autoimmune disease excluded patients. Source: CD4+ or CD8+ T cells sorted from blood, taken in a trial of the OX40 agonist ivuxolimab. V and J are TRBV7-9 and TRBJ2-1; 12 bases align to TRBD2. The TCR originated in an adult with an advanced solid tumor such as melanoma, head and neck, liver or kidney cancer. The CDR3 spells CASSLPLAGGSYNEQFF. The CDR3 DNA follows: TGTGCCAGCAGCTTACCCCTAGCGGGGGGGTCCTACAATGAGCAGTTCTTC.